The rows below give T cell receptor beta chains drawn from one sample of a study of cytomegalovirus exposure and HLA in healthy donors. Profiling relied on immunoSEQ multiplex PCR, and the TCRdb table lists in-frame clones only, not all of them. Of more than 150,000 clones listed, 75% to 85% were seen once; the top ten hold around 1.9%. Sequenced input: PBMCs. These receptors all stem from a woman between 18 and 30 years old in good health and CMV-seropositive. CDR3s include the opening cysteine and the closing phenylalanine or tryptophan. Fields, in order: J gene, V gene, D gene, clone size, CDR3 protein, CDR3 DNA. The D gene is left open where the match is weak. Expanded clones are given a class, and other clones once, few, many or no size at all.

J gene: TRBJ2-3
V gene: TRBV9
D gene: TRBD1
clone size: NA
CDR3 protein: CASSVRTGATETPDTQYF
CDR3 DNA: TGTGCCAGCAGCGTTCGGACAGGGGCCACTGAGACTCCGGATACGCAGTATTTT

J gene: TRBJ2-7
V gene: TRBV6-5
D gene: TRBD1
clone size: NA
CDR3 protein: CASRGQAAYEQYF
CDR3 DNA: TGTGCCAGCAGAGGACAGGCAGCCTACGAGCAGTACTTC

J gene: TRBJ1-2
V gene: TRBV11-2
D gene: NA
clone size: NA
CDR3 protein: CASSPQTVTMGYTF
CDR3 DNA: TGTGCCAGCAGCCCCCAGACAGTAACTATGGGCTACACCTTC

J gene: TRBJ1-2
V gene: TRBV27
D gene: TRBD1
clone size: NA
CDR3 protein: CASSIAGTGYYGYTF
CDR3 DNA: TGTGCCAGCAGTATCGCCGGGACAGGCTACTATGGCTACACCTTC

J gene: TRBJ2-7
V gene: TRBV7-9
D gene: TRBD1
clone size: NA
CDR3 protein: CASSLALQGSEQYF
CDR3 DNA: TGTGCCAGCAGCTTAGCATTACAGGGGTCCGAGCAGTACTTC

J gene: TRBJ1-3
V gene: TRBV13
D gene: NA
clone size: NA
CDR3 protein: CASSGDSISSGNTIYF
CDR3 DNA: TGTGCCAGCAGCGGGGACTCAATTTCCTCTGGAAACACCATATATTTT

J gene: TRBJ2-3
V gene: TRBV6-1
D gene: TRBD2
clone size: few
CDR3 protein: CASSGLAGGTDTQYF
CDR3 DNA: TGTGCCAGCAGTGGGCTAGCGGGGGGCACAGATACGCAGTATTTT

J gene: TRBJ2-5
V gene: TRBV6-1
D gene: NA
clone size: NA
CDR3 protein: CASSAWAGRETQYF
CDR3 DNA: TGTGCCAGCAGTGCGTGGGCGGGGAGGGAGACCCAGTACTTC

J gene: TRBJ1-4
V gene: TRBV2
D gene: NA
clone size: NA
CDR3 protein: CASNPQARNEKLFF
CDR3 DNA: TGTGCCAGCAACCCACAGGCCCGTAATGAAAAACTGTTTTTT

J gene: TRBJ1-2
V gene: TRBV14
D gene: NA
clone size: NA
CDR3 protein: CASSLGSSYGYTF
CDR3 DNA: TGTGCCAGCAGCCTCGGGTCCTCCTATGGCTACACCTTC

J gene: TRBJ1-6
V gene: TRBV6-4
D gene: NA
clone size: NA
CDR3 protein: CASSEGQGGNSPLHF
CDR3 DNA: TGTGCCAGCAGTGAAGGGCAGGGTGGTAATTCACCCCTCCACTTT

J gene: TRBJ2-3
V gene: TRBV5-4
D gene: NA
clone size: NA
CDR3 protein: CASSLAGSTDTQYF
CDR3 DNA: TGTGCCAGCAGCTTGGCCGGTAGCACAGATACGCAGTATTTT

J gene: TRBJ1-4
V gene: TRBV25-1
D gene: NA
clone size: NA
CDR3 protein: CASRSRLNEKLFF
CDR3 DNA: TGTGCCAGCAGAAGCAGACTAAATGAAAAACTGTTTTTT

J gene: TRBJ1-6
V gene: TRBV25-1
D gene: TRBD1
clone size: NA
CDR3 protein: CASSEDRGPSPLHF
CDR3 DNA: TGTGCCAGCAGTGAAGACAGGGGGCCGTCACCCCTCCACTTT

J gene: TRBJ2-4
V gene: TRBV2
D gene: TRBD1
clone size: NA
CDR3 protein: CASSETGTKNIQYF
CDR3 DNA: TGTGCCAGCAGTGAGACAGGGACCAAAAACATTCAGTACTTC

J gene: TRBJ2-5
V gene: TRBV9
D gene: TRBD2
clone size: NA
CDR3 protein: CASSPILGEGRETQYF
CDR3 DNA: TGTGCCAGCAGCCCAATTCTGGGGGAGGGGAGGGAGACCCAGTACTTC

J gene: TRBJ2-1
V gene: TRBV27
D gene: TRBD1
clone size: NA
CDR3 protein: CASTRDRGLNEQFF
CDR3 DNA: TGTGCCAGCACCCGGGACAGGGGGCTCAATGAGCAGTTCTTC

J gene: TRBJ2-3
V gene: TRBV6-6
D gene: TRBD2
clone size: NA
CDR3 protein: CASRTSGGITDTQYF
CDR3 DNA: TGTGCCAGCAGAACTAGCGGGGGAATCACAGATACGCAGTATTTT

J gene: TRBJ2-1
V gene: TRBV7-3
D gene: TRBD2
clone size: NA
CDR3 protein: CASSLRLAGGLTEQFF
CDR3 DNA: TGTGCCAGCAGCTTGCGACTAGCGGGGGGGCTGACTGAGCAGTTCTTC

J gene: TRBJ1-1
V gene: TRBV27
D gene: TRBD1
clone size: NA
CDR3 protein: CASSSHGTGGTEAFF
CDR3 DNA: TGTGCCAGCAGCTCCCACGGGACAGGGGGCACTGAAGCTTTCTTT

J gene: TRBJ1-4
V gene: TRBV4-1
D gene: TRBD1
clone size: once
CDR3 protein: CASSQAGQGEKLFF
CDR3 DNA: TGCGCCAGCAGCCAGGCCGGACAGGGCGAAAAACTGTTTTTT

J gene: TRBJ2-7
V gene: TRBV5-1
D gene: TRBD2
clone size: NA
CDR3 protein: CASSLVASGVYEQYF
CDR3 DNA: TGTGCCAGCAGCTTGGTGGCTAGCGGGGTTTACGAGCAGTACTTC

J gene: TRBJ1-5
V gene: TRBV28
D gene: NA
clone size: NA
CDR3 protein: CASSLLNQPQHF
CDR3 DNA: TGTGCCAGCAGTTTGCTAAATCAGCCCCAGCATTTT

J gene: TRBJ1-6
V gene: TRBV4-3
D gene: TRBD1
clone size: few
CDR3 protein: CASSQDPGTGNSPLHF
CDR3 DNA: TGCGCCAGCAGCCAAGATCCAGGGACAGGGAATTCACCCCTCCACTTT

J gene: TRBJ2-2
V gene: TRBV4-2
D gene: TRBD1
clone size: NA
CDR3 protein: CASSRRTGSGELFF
CDR3 DNA: TGTGCCAGCAGCCGTCGGACAGGTTCCGGGGAGCTGTTTTTT

J gene: TRBJ1-6
V gene: TRBV28
D gene: NA
clone size: NA
CDR3 protein: CASSTGGNSPLHF
CDR3 DNA: TGTGCCAGCAGTACAGGCGGTAATTCACCCCTCCACTTT

J gene: TRBJ1-6
V gene: TRBV9
D gene: NA
clone size: NA
CDR3 protein: CASSVEGSSYNSPLHF
CDR3 DNA: TGTGCCAGCAGCGTAGAAGGGAGCTCCTATAATTCACCCCTCCACTTT

J gene: TRBJ1-2
V gene: TRBV4-3
D gene: TRBD1
clone size: NA
CDR3 protein: CASSQQDRGRFGYTF
CDR3 DNA: TGCGCCAGCAGCCAGCAAGACAGGGGTAGGTTTGGCTACACCTTC

J gene: TRBJ2-7
V gene: TRBV11-2
D gene: NA
clone size: NA
CDR3 protein: CASSQQIRSYEQYF
CDR3 DNA: TGTGCCAGCAGCCAACAGATTCGCTCCTACGAGCAGTACTTC

J gene: TRBJ1-2
V gene: TRBV6-1
D gene: NA
clone size: NA
CDR3 protein: CASSEMPGGTSAYTF
CDR3 DNA: TGTGCCAGCAGTGAAATGCCAGGAGGTACAAGCGCCTACACCTTC

J gene: TRBJ2-1
V gene: TRBV5-1
D gene: NA
clone size: NA
CDR3 protein: CASSLGEAGRNEQFF
CDR3 DNA: TGCGCCAGCAGCCTGGGGGAGGCAGGCCGCAATGAGCAGTTCTTC

J gene: TRBJ2-3
V gene: TRBV6-1
D gene: TRBD2
clone size: NA
CDR3 protein: CASSEVRRETLTTDTQYF
CDR3 DNA: TGTGCCAGCAGTGAAGTTCGGCGGGAGACGCTTACCACAGATACGCAGTATTTT

J gene: TRBJ2-7
V gene: TRBV28
D gene: TRBD1
clone size: NA
CDR3 protein: CASIRDSGAYEQYF
CDR3 DNA: TGTGCCAGCATCCGGGACAGTGGAGCCTACGAGCAGTACTTC

J gene: TRBJ2-2
V gene: TRBV11-2
D gene: TRBD1
clone size: NA
CDR3 protein: CASSPYRGGTGELFF
CDR3 DNA: TGTGCCAGCAGCCCCTACAGGGGTGGCACCGGGGAGCTGTTTTTT

J gene: TRBJ2-1
V gene: TRBV6-4
D gene: TRBD1
clone size: few
CDR3 protein: CASSSGTEYNEQFF
CDR3 DNA: TGTGCCAGCAGCTCCGGGACAGAGTACAATGAGCAGTTCTTC

J gene: TRBJ2-5
V gene: TRBV15
D gene: TRBD2
clone size: NA
CDR3 protein: CATSRGGLAQETQYF
CDR3 DNA: TGTGCCACCAGCAGAGGGGGACTAGCCCAAGAGACCCAGTACTTC

J gene: TRBJ2-3
V gene: TRBV11-2
D gene: TRBD2
clone size: NA
CDR3 protein: CASSLLSGGTDTQYF
CDR3 DNA: TGTGCCAGCAGCTTACTTAGCGGGGGCACAGATACGCAGTATTTT

J gene: TRBJ1-1
V gene: TRBV15
D gene: NA
clone size: NA
CDR3 protein: CATSRGAKNTEAFF
CDR3 DNA: TGTGCCACCAGCAGAGGGGCGAAGAACACTGAAGCTTTCTTT

J gene: TRBJ2-1
V gene: TRBV7-6
D gene: NA
clone size: NA
CDR3 protein: CASSLGGLGKANEQFF
CDR3 DNA: TGTGCCAGCAGCTTAGGAGGGTTAGGGAAGGCCAATGAGCAGTTCTTC

J gene: TRBJ1-2
V gene: TRBV28
D gene: TRBD1
clone size: once
CDR3 protein: CASSGQGANDYGYTF
CDR3 DNA: TGTGCCAGCAGCGGACAGGGGGCTAATGACTATGGCTACACCTTC

J gene: TRBJ2-7
V gene: TRBV5-1
D gene: NA
clone size: NA
CDR3 protein: CASSLDVRGYEQYF
CDR3 DNA: TGCGCCAGCAGCTTGGACGTAAGGGGCTACGAGCAGTACTTC

J gene: TRBJ2-1
V gene: TRBV5-6
D gene: NA
clone size: once
CDR3 protein: CASSGGLTVGPTHEQFF
CDR3 DNA: TGTGCCAGCAGCGGGGGACTGACAGTGGGCCCTACCCATGAGCAGTTCTTC

J gene: TRBJ2-3
V gene: TRBV7-2
D gene: NA
clone size: NA
CDR3 protein: CASSLETGHYTDTQYF
CDR3 DNA: TGTGCCAGCAGCTTAGAGACGGGACATTACACAGATACGCAGTATTTT

J gene: TRBJ1-6
V gene: TRBV19
D gene: NA
clone size: NA
CDR3 protein: CASSISTGGSPLHF
CDR3 DNA: TGTGCCAGTAGTATATCGACAGGCGGCTCACCCCTCCACTTT

J gene: TRBJ2-3
V gene: TRBV5-1
D gene: NA
clone size: NA
CDR3 protein: CASSIQRGGGDTQYF
CDR3 DNA: TGCGCCAGCAGCATTCAGCGAGGGGGGGGAGATACGCAGTATTTT

J gene: TRBJ2-3
V gene: TRBV30
D gene: TRBD2
clone size: NA
CDR3 protein: CAWDNTGGSTDTQYF
CDR3 DNA: TGTGCCTGGGACAACACGGGGGGAAGCACAGATACGCAGTATTTT